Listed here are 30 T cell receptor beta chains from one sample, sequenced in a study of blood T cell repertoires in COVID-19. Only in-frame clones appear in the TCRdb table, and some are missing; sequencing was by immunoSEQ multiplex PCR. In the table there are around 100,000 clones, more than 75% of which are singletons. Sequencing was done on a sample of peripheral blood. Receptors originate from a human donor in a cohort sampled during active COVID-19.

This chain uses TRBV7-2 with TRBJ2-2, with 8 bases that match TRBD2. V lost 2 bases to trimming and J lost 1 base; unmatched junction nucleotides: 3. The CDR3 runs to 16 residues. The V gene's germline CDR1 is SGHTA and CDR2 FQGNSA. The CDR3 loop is CASSLYSGENTGELFF. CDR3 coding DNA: TGTGCCAGCAGCTTATATAGCGGGGAGAACACCGGGGAGCTGTTTTTT.

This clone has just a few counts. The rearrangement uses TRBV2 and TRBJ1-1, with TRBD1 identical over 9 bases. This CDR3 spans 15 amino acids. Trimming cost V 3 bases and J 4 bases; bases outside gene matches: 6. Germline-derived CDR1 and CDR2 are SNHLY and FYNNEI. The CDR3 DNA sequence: TGTGCCAGCAGTGAGAGACAGGGGGGATCCACTGAAGCTTTCTTT. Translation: CASSERQGGSTEAFF.

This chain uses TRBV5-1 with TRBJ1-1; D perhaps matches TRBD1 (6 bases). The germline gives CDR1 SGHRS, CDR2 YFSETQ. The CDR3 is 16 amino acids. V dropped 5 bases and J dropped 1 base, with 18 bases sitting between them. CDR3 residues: CASRIGTPAENTEAFF. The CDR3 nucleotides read TGCGCCAGCAGGATCGGGACACCGGCCGAGAACACTGAAGCTTTCTTT.

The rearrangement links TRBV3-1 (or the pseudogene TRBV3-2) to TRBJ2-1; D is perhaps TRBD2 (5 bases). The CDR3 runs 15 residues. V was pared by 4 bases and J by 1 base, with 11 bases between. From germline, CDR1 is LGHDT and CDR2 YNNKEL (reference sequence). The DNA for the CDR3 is TGTGCCAGCAGCCGTGTGGAGGCATCCTACAATGAGCAGTTCTTC. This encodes CASSRVEASYNEQFF.

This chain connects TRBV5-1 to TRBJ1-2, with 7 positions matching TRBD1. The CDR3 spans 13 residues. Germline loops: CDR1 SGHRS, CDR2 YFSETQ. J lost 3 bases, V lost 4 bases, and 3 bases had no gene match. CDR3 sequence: CASSRDSYYGYTF. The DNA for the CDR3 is TGCGCCAGCAGCCGGGACAGCTACTATGGCTACACCTTC.

CDR3 protein: CASRNTGVGYTF. CDR3 coding DNA: TGCGCCAGCAGAAACACAGGGGTTGGCTACACCTTC. The V call is TRBV5-1, the J call TRBJ1-2, with 7 bases fitting TRBD1. From germline, CDR1 is SGHRS and CDR2 YFSETQ. This CDR3 region has 12 residues. The trim removed 5 bases at V and 7 bases at J, leaving 5 bases unmatched.

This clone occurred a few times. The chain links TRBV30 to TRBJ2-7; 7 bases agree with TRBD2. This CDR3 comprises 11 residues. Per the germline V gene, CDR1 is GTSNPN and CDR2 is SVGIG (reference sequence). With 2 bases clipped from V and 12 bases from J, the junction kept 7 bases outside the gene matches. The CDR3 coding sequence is TGTGCCTGGAGTTATAGCGGGTCGGTGTACTTC. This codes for CAWSYSGSVYF. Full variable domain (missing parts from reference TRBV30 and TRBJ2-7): SQTIHQWPATLVQPVGSPLSLECTVEGTSNPNLYWYRQAAGRGLQLLFYSVGIGQISSEVPQNLSASRPQDRQFILSSKKLLLSDSGFYLCAWSYSGSVYFGPGTRLTVT.

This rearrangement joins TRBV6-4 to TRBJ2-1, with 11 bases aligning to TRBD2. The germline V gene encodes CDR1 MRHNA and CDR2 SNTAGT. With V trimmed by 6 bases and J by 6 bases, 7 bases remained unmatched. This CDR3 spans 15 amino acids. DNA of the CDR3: TGTGCCAGCAGCCAACTAGCGGGAGCCGCCAATGAGCAGTTCTTC. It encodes CASSQLAGAANEQFF.

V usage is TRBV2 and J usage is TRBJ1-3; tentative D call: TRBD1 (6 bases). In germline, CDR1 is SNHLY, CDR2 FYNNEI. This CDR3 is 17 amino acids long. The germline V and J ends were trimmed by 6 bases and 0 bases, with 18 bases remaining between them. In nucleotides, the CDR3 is TGTGCCAGCAGAGAAAAAACGGGACAAATCTCTGGAAACACCATATATTTT. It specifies CASREKTGQISGNTIYF.

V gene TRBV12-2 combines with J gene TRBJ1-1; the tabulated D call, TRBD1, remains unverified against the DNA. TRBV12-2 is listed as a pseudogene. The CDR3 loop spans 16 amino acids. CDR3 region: CASRCRGPRVDTEAFF. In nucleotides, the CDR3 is TGTGCAAGTCGCTGCAGGGGCCCGAGGGTGGACACTGAAGCTTTCTTT.

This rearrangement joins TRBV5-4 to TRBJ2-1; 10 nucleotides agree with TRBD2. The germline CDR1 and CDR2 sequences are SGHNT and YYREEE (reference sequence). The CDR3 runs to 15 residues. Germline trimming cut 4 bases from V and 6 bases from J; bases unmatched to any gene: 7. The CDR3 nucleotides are TGTGCCAGCAGCCCTGGGACTAGCGACGGCAATGAGCAGTTCTTC. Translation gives CASSPGTSDGNEQFF.

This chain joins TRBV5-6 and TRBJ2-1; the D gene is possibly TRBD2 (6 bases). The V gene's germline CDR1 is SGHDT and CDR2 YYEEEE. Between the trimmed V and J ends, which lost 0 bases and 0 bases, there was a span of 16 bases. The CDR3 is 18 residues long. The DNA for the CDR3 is TGTGCCAGCAGCTTGGTTTCGTCGGGAGCGAGCTCCTACAATGAGCAGTTCTTC. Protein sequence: CASSLVSSGASSYNEQFF. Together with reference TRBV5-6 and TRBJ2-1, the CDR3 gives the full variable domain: DAGVTQSPTHLIKTRGQQVTLRCSPKSGHDTVSWYQQALGQGPQFIFQYYEEEERQRGNFPDRFSGHQFPNYSSELNVNALLLGDSALYLCASSLVSSGASSYNEQFFGPGTRLTVL.

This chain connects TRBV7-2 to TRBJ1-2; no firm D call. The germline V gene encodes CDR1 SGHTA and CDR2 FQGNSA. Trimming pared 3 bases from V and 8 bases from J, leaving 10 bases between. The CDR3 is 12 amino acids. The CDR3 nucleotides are TGTGCCAGCAGCTTTCAGGAAGCCGGCTACACCTTC. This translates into CASSFQEAGYTF. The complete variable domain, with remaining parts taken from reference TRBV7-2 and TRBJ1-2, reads GAGVSQSPSNKVTEKGKDVELRCDPISGHTALYWYRQSLGQGLEFLIYFQGNSAPDKSGLPSDRFSAERTGGSVSTLTIQRTQQEDSAVYLCASSFQEAGYTFGSGTRLTVV.

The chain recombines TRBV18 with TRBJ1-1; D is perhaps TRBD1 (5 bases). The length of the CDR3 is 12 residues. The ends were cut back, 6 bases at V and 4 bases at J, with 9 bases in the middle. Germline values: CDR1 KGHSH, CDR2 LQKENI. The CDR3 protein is CASSPDSTEAFF. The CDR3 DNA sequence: TGTGCCAGCTCTCCCGACAGCACTGAAGCTTTCTTT.

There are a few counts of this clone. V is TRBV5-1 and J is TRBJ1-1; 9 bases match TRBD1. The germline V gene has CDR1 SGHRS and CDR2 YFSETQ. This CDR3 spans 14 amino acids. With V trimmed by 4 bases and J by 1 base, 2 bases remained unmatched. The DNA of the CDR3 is TGCGCCAGCAGCAAGGGACAGGGGAACACTGAAGCTTTCTTT. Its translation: CASSKGQGNTEAFF.

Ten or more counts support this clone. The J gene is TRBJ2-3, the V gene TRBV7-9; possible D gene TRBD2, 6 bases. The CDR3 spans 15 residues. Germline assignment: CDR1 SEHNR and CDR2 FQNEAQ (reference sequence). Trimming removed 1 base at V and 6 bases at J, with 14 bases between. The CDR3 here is CASSLVRRAGDTQYF. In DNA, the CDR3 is TGTGCCAGCAGCTTAGTGAGGAGGGCCGGGGATACGCAGTATTTT.

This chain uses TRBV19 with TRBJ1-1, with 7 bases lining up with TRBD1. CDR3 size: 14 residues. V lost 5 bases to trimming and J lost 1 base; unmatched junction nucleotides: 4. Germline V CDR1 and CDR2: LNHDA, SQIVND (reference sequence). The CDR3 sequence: CASSYRGSNTEAFF. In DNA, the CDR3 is TGTGCCAGTAGTTACAGGGGTTCGAACACTGAAGCTTTCTTT. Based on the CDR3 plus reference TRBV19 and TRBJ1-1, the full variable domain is DGGITQSPKYLFRKEGQNVTLSCEQNLNHDAMYWYRQDPGQGLRLIYYSQIVNDFQKGDIAEGYSVSREKKESFPLTVTSAQKNPTAFYLCASSYRGSNTEAFFGQGTRLTVV.

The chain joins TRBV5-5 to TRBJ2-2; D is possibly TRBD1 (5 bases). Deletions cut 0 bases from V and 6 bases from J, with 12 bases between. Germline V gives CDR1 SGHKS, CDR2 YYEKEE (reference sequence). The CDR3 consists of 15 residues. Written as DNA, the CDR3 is TGTGCCAGCAGCTTGGAAGGGAAAGGGGCCGGGGAGCTGTTTTTT. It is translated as CASSLEGKGAGELFF. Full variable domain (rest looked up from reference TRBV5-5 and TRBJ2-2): DAGVTQSPTHLIKTRGQQVTLRCSPISGHKSVSWYQQVLGQGPQFIFQYYEKEERGRGNFPDRFSARQFPNYSSELNVNALLLGDSALYLCASSLEGKGAGELFFGEGSRLTVL.

The CDR3 protein is CAISESGYGSYEQYF. The CDR3 DNA is TGTGCCATCAGTGAGTCGGGGTACGGGAGCTACGAGCAGTACTTC. The chain links TRBV10-3 to TRBJ2-7; D is perhaps TRBD2 (6 bases). The germline gives CDR1 ENHRY, CDR2 SYGVKD. V was pared by 0 bases and J by 3 bases, with 12 bases between. CDR3 length equals 15 residues.

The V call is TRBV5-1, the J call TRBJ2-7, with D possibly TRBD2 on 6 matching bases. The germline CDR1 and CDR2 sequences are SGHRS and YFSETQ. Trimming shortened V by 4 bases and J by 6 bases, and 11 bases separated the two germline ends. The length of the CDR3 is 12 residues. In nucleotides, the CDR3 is TGCGCCAGCAGCACGGGACTTCCCGAGCAGTACTTC. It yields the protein CASSTGLPEQYF. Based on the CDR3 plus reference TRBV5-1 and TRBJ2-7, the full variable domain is KAGVTQTPRYLIKTRGQQVTLSCSPISGHRSVSWYQQTPGQGLQFLFEYFSETQRNKGNFPGRFSGRQFSNSRSEMNVSTLELGDSALYLCASSTGLPEQYFGPGTRLTVT.

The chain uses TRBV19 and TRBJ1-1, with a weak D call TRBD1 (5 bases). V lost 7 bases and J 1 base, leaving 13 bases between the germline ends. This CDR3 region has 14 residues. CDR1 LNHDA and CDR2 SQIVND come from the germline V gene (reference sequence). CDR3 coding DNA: TGTGCCAGTACCCCCCGGGGGGGGAACACTGAAGCTTTCTTT. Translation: CASTPRGGNTEAFF.

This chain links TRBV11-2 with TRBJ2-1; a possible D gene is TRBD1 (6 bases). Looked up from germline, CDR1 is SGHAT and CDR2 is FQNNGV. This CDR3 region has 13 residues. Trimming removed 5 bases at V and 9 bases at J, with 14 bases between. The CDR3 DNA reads TGTGCCAGCAGCGAGCAGAAGACAGGTGAGCAGTTCTTC. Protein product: CASSEQKTGEQFF.

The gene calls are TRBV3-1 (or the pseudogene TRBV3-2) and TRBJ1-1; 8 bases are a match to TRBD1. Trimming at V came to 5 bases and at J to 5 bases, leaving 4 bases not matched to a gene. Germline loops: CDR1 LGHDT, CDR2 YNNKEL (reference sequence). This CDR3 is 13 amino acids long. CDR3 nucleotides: TGTGCCAGCAGCACCGACAGGGGTACTGAAGCTTTCTTT. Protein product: CASSTDRGTEAFF.

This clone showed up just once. The CDR3 nucleotides read TGTGCCAGCAGCGCAGGGATCAACAGGGAAAAACTGTTTTTT. Amino acids: CASSAGINREKLFF. The chain is built from TRBV9 and TRBJ1-4, with D possibly being TRBD1 (5 bases). Germline CDR1 SGDLS, CDR2 YYNGEE. CDR3 size: 14 residues. Trimming took 3 bases from V and 8 from J, leaving 14 bases between them. Drawing the rest from reference TRBV9 and TRBJ1-4, the complete variable domain is DSGVTQTPKHLITATGQRVTLRCSPRSGDLSVYWYQQSLDQGLQFLIQYYNGEERAKGNILERFSAQQFPDLHSELNLSSLELGDSALYFCASSAGINREKLFFGSGTQLSVL.

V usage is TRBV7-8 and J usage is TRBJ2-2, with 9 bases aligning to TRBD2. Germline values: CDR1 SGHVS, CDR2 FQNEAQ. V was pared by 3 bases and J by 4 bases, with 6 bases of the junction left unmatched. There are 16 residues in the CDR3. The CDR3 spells CASSLPSGMGTGELFF. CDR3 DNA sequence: TGTGCCAGCAGCTTGCCTAGCGGGATGGGCACCGGGGAGCTGTTTTTT.

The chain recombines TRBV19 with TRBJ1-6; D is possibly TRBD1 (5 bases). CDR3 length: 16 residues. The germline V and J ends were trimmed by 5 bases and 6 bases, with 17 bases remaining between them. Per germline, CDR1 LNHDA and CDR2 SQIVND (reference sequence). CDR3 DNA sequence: TGTGCCAGTAGTCTGGGTCGGGGGGACCGTAATTCACCCCTCCACTTT. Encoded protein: CASSLGRGDRNSPLHF. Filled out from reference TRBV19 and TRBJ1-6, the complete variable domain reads DGGITQSPKYLFRKEGQNVTLSCEQNLNHDAMYWYRQDPGQGLRLIYYSQIVNDFQKGDIAEGYSVSREKKESFPLTVTSAQKNPTAFYLCASSLGRGDRNSPLHFGNGTRLTVT.

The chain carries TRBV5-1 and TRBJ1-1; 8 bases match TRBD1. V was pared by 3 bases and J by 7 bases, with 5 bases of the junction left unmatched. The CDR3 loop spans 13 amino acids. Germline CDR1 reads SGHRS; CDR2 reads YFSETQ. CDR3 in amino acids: CASSSGQGNEAFF. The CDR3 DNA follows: TGCGCCAGCAGCTCCGGACAGGGTAATGAAGCTTTCTTT. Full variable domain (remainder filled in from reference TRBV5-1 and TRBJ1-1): KAGVTQTPRYLIKTRGQQVTLSCSPISGHRSVSWYQQTPGQGLQFLFEYFSETQRNKGNFPGRFSGRQFSNSRSEMNVSTLELGDSALYLCASSSGQGNEAFFGQGTRLTVV.

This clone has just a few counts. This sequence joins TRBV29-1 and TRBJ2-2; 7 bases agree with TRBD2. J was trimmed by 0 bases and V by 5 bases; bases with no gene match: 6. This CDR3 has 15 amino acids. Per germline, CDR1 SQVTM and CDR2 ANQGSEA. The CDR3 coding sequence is TGCAGCGTTCGACGGGGAGGGCCGAACACCGGGGAGCTGTTTTTT. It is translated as CSVRRGGPNTGELFF.

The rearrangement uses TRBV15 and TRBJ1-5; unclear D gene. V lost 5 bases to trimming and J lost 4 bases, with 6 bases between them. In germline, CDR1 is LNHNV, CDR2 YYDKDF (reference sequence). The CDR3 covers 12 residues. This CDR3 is CATSWPNQPQHF. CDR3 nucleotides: TGTGCCACCAGCTGGCCGAATCAGCCCCAGCATTTT.

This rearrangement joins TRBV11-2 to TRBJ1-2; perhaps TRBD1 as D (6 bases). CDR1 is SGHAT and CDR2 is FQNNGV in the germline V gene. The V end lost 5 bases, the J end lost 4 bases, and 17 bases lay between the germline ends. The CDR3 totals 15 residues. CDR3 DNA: TGTGCCAGCAGCCACCGGGGGGCGTCCTCCTATGGCTACACCTTC. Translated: CASSHRGASSYGYTF.